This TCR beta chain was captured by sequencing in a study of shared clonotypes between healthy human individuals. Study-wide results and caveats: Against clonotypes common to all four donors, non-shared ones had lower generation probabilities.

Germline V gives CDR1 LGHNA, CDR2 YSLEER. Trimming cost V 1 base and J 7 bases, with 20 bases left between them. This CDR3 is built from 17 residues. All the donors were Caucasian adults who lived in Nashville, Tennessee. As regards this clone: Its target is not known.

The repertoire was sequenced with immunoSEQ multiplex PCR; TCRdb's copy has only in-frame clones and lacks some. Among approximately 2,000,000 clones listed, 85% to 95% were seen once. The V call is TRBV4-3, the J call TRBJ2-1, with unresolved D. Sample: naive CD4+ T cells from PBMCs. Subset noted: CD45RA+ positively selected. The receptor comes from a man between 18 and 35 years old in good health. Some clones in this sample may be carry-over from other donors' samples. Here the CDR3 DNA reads TGCGCCAGCAGCCAAGTTCCCCCGGTTACGGGCCGAAATGAGCAGTTCTTC. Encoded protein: CASSQVPPVTGRNEQFF.